A selection of T cell receptor beta chains follows, all from one sample in a study of blood T cell repertoires in COVID-19. The method was immunoSEQ multiplex PCR; TCRdb's version includes in-frame clones alone and lacks a portion of them. Counted here are just over 350,000 clones, approximately 86% occurring once; the ten biggest clones make up just over 7%. Sample: peripheral blood. The source is a woman between 55 and 75 years old with COVID-19, enrolled during active disease. The CDR3 runs from the conserved cysteine through the conserved F or W. The D gene is left open where the match is weak. Not all rows give a size; the values are once, few, many and, for expanded clones, a class.

clone size | J gene | D gene | V gene | CDR3 DNA | CDR3 protein
NA | TRBJ2-1 | TRBD2 | TRBV4-1 | TGCGCCAGCAGCCAAGCTCTAGCGGGGGGGCCGGGTGAGCAGTTCTTC | CASSQALAGGPGEQFF
once | TRBJ2-2 | NA | TRBV19 | TGTGCCAGTAGTATAGCGGCGGGGATCAAAACCGGGGAGCTGTTTTTT | CASSIAAGIKTGELFF
NA | TRBJ1-1 | TRBD1 | TRBV12-3/TRBV12-4 | TGTGCCAGCGGGAGCAGGGGGCCTACTGAAGCTTTCTTT | CASGSRGPTEAFF
NA | TRBJ1-1 | NA | TRBV6-4 | TGTGCCAGCAGTGAAGGGCCCAGGGCTGAAGCTTTCTTT | CASSEGPRAEAFF
NA | TRBJ1-1 | NA | TRBV7-9 | TGTGCCAGCAGCTTAGAGTCAGGGGAGGGTGAAGCTTTCTTT | CASSLESGEGEAFF
NA | TRBJ1-3 | NA | TRBV7-2 | TGTGCCAGCAGCTTCACAGGGTTCGGAGCTGGAAACACCATATATTTT | CASSFTGFGAGNTIYF
NA | TRBJ2-5 | TRBD1 | TRBV5-1 | TGCGCCAGCAGCTCACTTTCAGGGGGCGCAGAGACCCAGTACTTC | CASSSLSGGAETQYF
NA | TRBJ2-7 | NA | TRBV19 | TGTGCCAGTAGTATCCTAGGAGAGACCTCCGCCCACGAGCAGTACTTC | CASSILGETSAHEQYF
NA | TRBJ2-2 | TRBD1 | TRBV6-5 | TGTGCCAGCAGAAGACAGGGCGGTGGCACCGGGGAGCTGTTTTTT | CASRRQGGGTGELFF
NA | TRBJ1-1 | TRBD1 | TRBV19 | TGTGCCAGTATGGACAGGGGGCAGGGGACTGAAGCTTTCTTT | CASMDRGQGTEAFF
NA | TRBJ2-7 | TRBD2 | TRBV29-1 | TGCAGCGTCATTACTAGCGGGGGCCCCTACGAGCAGTACTTC | CSVITSGGPYEQYF
NA | TRBJ2-5 | NA | TRBV7-9 | TGTGCCAGCACCGGGACTGCGGTCGGCAGAGAGACCCAGTACTTC | CASTGTAVGRETQYF
NA | TRBJ2-1 | TRBD2 | TRBV12-5 | TGTGCTAGTGGTTTGAGTTACGGGACTGGGGGGGACCATGAGCAGTTCTTC | CASGLSYGTGGDHEQFF
NA | TRBJ2-7 | TRBD1 | TRBV11-2 | TGTGCCAGCAGCTTTGGGGACAGGGCCACCTACGAGCAGTACTTC | CASSFGDRATYEQYF
NA | TRBJ1-5 | TRBD1 | TRBV6-5 | TGTGCCAGCAGTCTACAGGGGTCCAGCAATCAGCCCCAGCATTTT | CASSLQGSSNQPQHF
NA | TRBJ1-2 | NA | TRBV20-1 | TGCAGTGCCCCCAGGGCTGGCTACACCTTC | CSAPRAGYTF
once | TRBJ1-6 | TRBD1 | TRBV6-5 | TGTGCCAGCACTAGGGACAGGGAAGGGTCACCCCTCCACTTT | CASTRDREGSPLHF
NA | TRBJ1-1 | NA | TRBV29-1 | TGCAGCGTTGGGGCTGAGGGAACGAACACTGAAGCTTTCTTT | CSVGAEGTNTEAFF
NA | TRBJ2-7 | TRBD1 | TRBV27 | TGTGCCAGCAGTCAAGGACAGGGCTTCTCCTACGAGCAGTACTTC | CASSQGQGFSYEQYF
NA | TRBJ1-2 | TRBD1 | TRBV5-4 | TGTGCCAGCAGCTGGGACAGGGTAGACTATGGCTACACCTTC | CASSWDRVDYGYTF
NA | TRBJ1-1 | NA | TRBV5-1 | TGCGCCAGCAGCTTGGTTGGCGGGGGGACTGAAGCTTTCTTT | CASSLVGGGTEAFF
NA | TRBJ2-1 | TRBD2 | TRBV4-2 | TGTGCCAGCAGCCCGCGGGAGGGGAGTTATGAGCAGTTCTTC | CASSPREGSYEQFF
NA | TRBJ2-2 | NA | TRBV19 | TGTGCCAGTATGCCCCAACAGGGTGGCACCGGGGAGCTGTTTTTT | CASMPQQGGTGELFF
NA | TRBJ1-2 | TRBD1 | TRBV6-5 | TGTGCCAGCAAGGGACAGGGGGCGGATGGCTACACCTTC | CASKGQGADGYTF
NA | TRBJ1-1 | NA | TRBV19 | TGTGCCAGTAGTATCCGTTCTACTGAAGCTTTCTTT | CASSIRSTEAFF